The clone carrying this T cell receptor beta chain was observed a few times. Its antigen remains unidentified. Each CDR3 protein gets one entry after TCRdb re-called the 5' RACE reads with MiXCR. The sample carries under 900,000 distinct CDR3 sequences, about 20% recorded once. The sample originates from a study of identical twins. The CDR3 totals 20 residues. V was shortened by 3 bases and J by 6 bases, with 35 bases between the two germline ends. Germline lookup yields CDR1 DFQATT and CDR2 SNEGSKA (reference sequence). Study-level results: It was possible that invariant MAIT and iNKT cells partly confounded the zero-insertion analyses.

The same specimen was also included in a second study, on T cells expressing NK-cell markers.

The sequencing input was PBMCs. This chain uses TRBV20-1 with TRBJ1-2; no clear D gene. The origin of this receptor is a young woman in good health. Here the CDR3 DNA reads TGCAGTGCTAGGACCGCAAGGGAACATCCCCAACTAGTGGTATACAATGGCTACACCTTC. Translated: CSARTAREHPQLVVYNGYTF.